The following is a TCR beta chain sequence with its context. Its antigen is unknown. No much larger clone exists at a distance of one base, and base qualities are not known. This entry is derived from a study of T cell changes during pregnancy in multiple sclerosis (dated by TCRdb to the late 2010s). At the level of the whole study: In women with multiple sclerosis, the researchers looked at how the T cell repertoire shifted as pregnancy progressed.

Via the germline V gene, CDR1 is KGHSH and CDR2 LQKENI. V sheds 2 bases and J sheds 5 bases, leaving 9 bases between their ends. Reading from cysteine to phenylalanine, the CDR3 counts 13 amino acids. Left in the record is the CDR3 DNA by itself, 39 bases read in frame from the first base. Library preparation was by the immunoSEQ multiplex PCR assay. The clones in this table, taken by TCRdb from immuneACCESS, are in-frame only. Not every clone is retained; where verified, under half of the shortfall comes from an unresolved V gene, and the cause of the rest is unknown. The sample includes about 87,000 clones, with about 94% observed a single time. The top ten clones comprise about 1.3% of the sample.

The specimen comprised peripheral blood, sampled in the third trimester of pregnancy. The sequence derives from a female donor in good health, enrolled as a control in a pregnancy study. The rearrangement combines TRBV18 with TRBJ2-5, with TRBD2 perhaps the D gene, on 6 matching bases. CDR3 protein: CASSPGSGETQYF. The nucleotide sequence is TGTGCCAGCTCACCAGGCAGCGGGGAGACCCAGTACTTC.